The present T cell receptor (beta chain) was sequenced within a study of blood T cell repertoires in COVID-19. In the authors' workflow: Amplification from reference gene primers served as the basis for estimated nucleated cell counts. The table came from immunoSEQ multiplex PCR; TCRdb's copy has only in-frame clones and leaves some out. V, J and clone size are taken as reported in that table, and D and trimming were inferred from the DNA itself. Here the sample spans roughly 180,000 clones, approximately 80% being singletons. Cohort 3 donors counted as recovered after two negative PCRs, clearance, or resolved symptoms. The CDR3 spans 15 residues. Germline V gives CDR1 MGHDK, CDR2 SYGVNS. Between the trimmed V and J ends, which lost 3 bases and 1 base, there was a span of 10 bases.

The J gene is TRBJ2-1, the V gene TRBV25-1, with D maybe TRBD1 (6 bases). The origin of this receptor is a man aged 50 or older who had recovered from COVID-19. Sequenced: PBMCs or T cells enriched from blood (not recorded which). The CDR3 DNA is TGTGCCAGCAGTGATTCAGGGGCGTCCTACAATGAGCAGTTCTTC. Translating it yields CASSDSGASYNEQFF.